Shown below are 19 T cell receptor beta chains from a single sample sequenced in a study of graft-versus-host responses after intestinal transplantation. The data were produced by immunoSEQ multiplex PCR, yet TCRdb's version contains in-frame clones alone and is incomplete. The sample has some 110,000 clones; approximately 90% are singletons. Their recognized antigens are unknown. Sequences were derived from unstimulated CD4+ T cells sorted from spleen or lymph node cells, sampled before transplant. These receptor sequences come from a human donor who was the organ donor for an intestinal transplant.

This clone was seen once. This chain links TRBV7-3 with TRBJ2-2; D is perhaps TRBD1 or TRBD2 (5 bases each). This CDR3 is 15 amino acids long. The V gene lost 4 bases and the J gene lost 1 base, with 10 bases spanning the gap. CDR1 is SGHTA and CDR2 is FQGTGA in the germline V gene. The CDR3 reads CASSSGTENTGELFF. The DNA of the CDR3 is TGTGCCAGCAGCTCCGGGACGGAGAACACCGGGGAGCTGTTTTTT.

The V and J genes are TRBV7-2 and TRBJ2-7; perhaps D is TRBD1 or TRBD2 (5 bases each). Trimming removed 6 bases from V and 3 bases from J, with 15 bases in between. Germline values: CDR1 SGHTA, CDR2 FQGNSA. The CDR3 is 14 amino acids. CDR3 DNA: TGTGCCAGCAGAGTCGGGGCAGGGTTCTACGAGCAGTACTTC. As protein: CASRVGAGFYEQYF. Full variable domain (outside the CDR3, taken from reference TRBV7-2 and TRBJ2-7): GAGVSQSPSNKVTEKGKDVELRCDPISGHTALYWYRQSLGQGLEFLIYFQGNSAPDKSGLPSDRFSAERTGGSVSTLTIQRTQQEDSAVYLCASRVGAGFYEQYFGPGTRLTVT.

V and J are TRBV11-1 and TRBJ2-5, with 9 bases that match TRBD1. Looked up from germline, CDR1 is SGHAT and CDR2 is FQDESV (reference sequence). The V and J ends lost 6 bases and 1 base, in that order; junction bases with no gene match: 3. This CDR3 has 14 amino acids. CDR3 nucleotide sequence: TGTGCCAGCAGAGAACAGGGGGCCCAAGAGACCCAGTACTTC. Amino acids: CASREQGAQETQYF.

This chain links TRBV28 with TRBJ2-7; D possibly corresponds to TRBD2 (6 bases). The CDR3 length is 14 residues. Germline V gene lookup returns CDR1 MDHEN and CDR2 SYDVKM. With 5 bases removed from V and 4 bases from J, the gap between germline ends came to 15 bases. DNA of the CDR3: TGTGCCAGCAGTAGGGACTTCGTGGCGTACGAGCAGTACTTC. As protein: CASSRDFVAYEQYF.

This chain connects TRBV5-1 to TRBJ2-3; perhaps TRBD1 as D (5 bases). The germline gives CDR1 SGHRS, CDR2 YFSETQ. V lost 4 bases and J 1 base, leaving 10 bases between the germline ends. The CDR3 consists of 14 residues. The CDR3 DNA is TGCGCCAGCAGCCAGACAGAGCGCACAGATACGCAGTATTTT. It specifies CASSQTERTDTQYF.

The chain has TRBV2 and TRBJ2-7; D remains unclear. The V gene lost 7 bases and the J gene lost 0 bases, with 13 bases spanning the gap. The germline gives CDR1 SNHLY, CDR2 FYNNEI. CDR3 length equals 14 residues. The CDR3 is CASNFRDFSYEQYF. The CDR3, as DNA: TGTGCCAGCAATTTTAGGGATTTCTCCTACGAGCAGTACTTC. The whole variable domain, filled in from reference TRBV2 and TRBJ2-7, reads EPEVTQTPSHQVTQMGQEVILRCVPISNHLYFYWYRQILGQKVEFLVSFYNNEISEKSEIFDDQFSVERPDGSNFTLKIRSTKLEDSAMYFCASNFRDFSYEQYFGPGTRLTVT.

The chain links TRBV30 to TRBJ2-1; D is perhaps TRBD1 or TRBD2 (6 bases each). CDR3 length: 13 residues. The V gene's germline CDR1 is GTSNPN and CDR2 SVGIG (reference sequence). Trimming removed 4 bases at V and 2 bases at J, with 9 bases between. The DNA of the CDR3 is TGTGCCTGGAATCGGGGGCCCTACAATGAGCAGTTCTTC. This encodes CAWNRGPYNEQFF.

The chain has TRBV4-1 and TRBJ2-5; D tentatively reads TRBD1 or TRBD2 (6 bases each). Germline assignment: CDR1 MGHRA and CDR2 YSYEKL. Trimming took 0 bases from V and 2 from J, leaving 13 bases between them. This CDR3 spans 16 amino acids. CDR3 protein: CASSQDIGGGQETQYF. The CDR3 region has the DNA TGCGCCAGCAGCCAAGATATCGGAGGGGGACAAGAGACCCAGTACTTC.

The chain uses TRBV7-2 and TRBJ2-1; 13 bases match TRBD2. The CDR3 is 15 amino acids. Germline trimming cut 3 bases from V and 5 bases from J; bases unmatched to any gene: 1. The V gene's germline CDR1 is SGHTA and CDR2 FQGNSA. CDR3 sequence: CASSFGLAGDNEQFF. Written as DNA, the CDR3 is TGTGCCAGCAGCTTTGGACTAGCGGGAGACAATGAGCAGTTCTTC.

This rearrangement joins TRBV10-3 to TRBJ2-3, with TRBD2 matching 9 bases. CDR1 and CDR2 from the germline V gene are ENHRY and SYGVKD. CDR3 size: 18 residues. The V and J ends lost 3 bases and 3 bases, in that order; junction bases with no gene match: 13. The CDR3 DNA is TGTGCCATCAGTGATTTGGCTAGCGGGGCTCTTCGGACAGATACGCAGTATTTT. Translation gives CAISDLASGALRTDTQYF.

The CDR3 loop is CASSKLAGGLHTDTQYF. As DNA, the CDR3 is TGTGCCAGCAGCAAACTAGCGGGAGGCCTTCACACAGATACGCAGTATTTT. The chain uses TRBV5-6 and TRBJ2-3, with 12 bases aligning to TRBD2. V lost 4 bases, J lost 2 bases, and 8 bases stayed unmatched. The CDR3 spans 17 residues. Germline CDR1 reads SGHDT; CDR2 reads YYEEEE.

As concerns this clone: The junction differs from germline at one of its ends, possibly a read error. The V and J genes are TRBV7-7 and TRBJ2-5; 8 bases match TRBD1. Germline CDR1 is SSHAT and CDR2 is FNYEAQ (reference sequence). The CDR3 contains 14 residues. The CDR3 bases are TGTGCTAGCAGCGTCGGGACAGGAGCAGAGACCCAGTACTTC. Its protein is CASSVGTGAETQYF.

The chain couples TRBV6-5 to TRBJ1-1; TRBD1 is a possible D gene (6 bases). This CDR3 has 14 residues. Trimming left V 7 bases short and J 5 bases short, with 17 bases between. CDR1 MNHEY and CDR2 SVGAGI come from the germline V gene. The CDR3 region has the DNA TGTGCCAGCAACACTGTCACAGGGAGGACTGAAGCTTTCTTT. Translation: CASNTVTGRTEAFF.

The chain is built from TRBV19 and TRBJ2-6; D is unresolved. Between the trimmed V and J ends, which lost 7 bases and 4 bases, there was a span of 17 bases. The CDR3 is 16 residues long. In germline, CDR1 is LNHDA, CDR2 SQIVND (reference sequence). The CDR3 reads CASMDDAQFGANVLTF. The CDR3 nucleotides are TGTGCCAGTATGGATGATGCCCAATTCGGGGCCAACGTCCTGACTTTC.

V usage is TRBV18 and J usage is TRBJ1-2, with D possibly TRBD1 on 5 matching bases. This CDR3 is built from 15 residues. The germline gives CDR1 KGHSH, CDR2 LQKENI. Trimming shortened V by 3 bases and J by 3 bases, and 14 bases separated the two germline ends. CDR3 in DNA: TGTGCCAGCTCACCCGGCCAGGGAGAGGACTATGGCTACACCTTC. Protein product: CASSPGQGEDYGYTF.

This chain links TRBV18 with TRBJ1-2, with unresolved D. V gave up 3 bases and J gave up 4 bases, with 15 bases separating them. The CDR3 totals 15 residues. The germline V gene encodes CDR1 KGHSH and CDR2 LQKENI. CDR3 protein: CASSPSQLTGYGYTF. CDR3 nucleotide sequence: TGTGCCAGCTCACCGTCTCAACTGACGGGCTATGGCTACACCTTC.

The V and J genes are TRBV6-1 and TRBJ1-2, with TRBD1 matching over 8 bases. CDR1 MNHNS and CDR2 SASEGT come from the germline V gene. Trimming removed 4 bases from V and 8 bases from J; junction bases left unmatched: 6. CDR3 length equals 13 residues. The CDR3 is CASSVTGEGGYTF. DNA for the CDR3: TGTGCCAGCAGTGTGACAGGGGAGGGAGGCTACACCTTC.

This chain joins TRBV2 and TRBJ2-3; 9 bases align to TRBD2. In germline, CDR1 is SNHLY, CDR2 FYNNEI. This CDR3 comprises 15 residues. With 4 bases clipped from V and 2 bases from J, the junction kept 4 bases outside the gene matches. The CDR3 reads CASSGLAVDTDTQYF. The CDR3 nucleotides are TGTGCCAGCAGTGGACTAGCGGTAGACACAGATACGCAGTATTTT.

The J gene is TRBJ2-1, the V gene TRBV5-1; a possible D gene is TRBD2 (6 bases). Trimming pared 4 bases from V and 6 bases from J, leaving 20 bases between. There are 16 residues in the CDR3. Germline loops: CDR1 SGHRS, CDR2 YFSETQ. Here the CDR3 DNA reads TGCGCCAGCAGCCCAACCGAACCCGGGACTTCCAATGAGCAGTTCTTC. Protein sequence: CASSPTEPGTSNEQFF.